A selection of T cell receptor beta chains follows, all from one sample in a study of CD8+CD57+ T cells in acquired aplastic anemia. TCRdb redid the calling of the reads with MiXCR, one entry per CDR3 protein. Of some 190,000 distinct CDR3 sequences listed, about 47% are singletons. Sample: sorted CD4+, CD8+, or CD8+CD57+ T cells (not recorded which) from PBMCs. The receptors derive from a human donor in good health. Both conserved end residues are part of each CDR3. The D gene is left open where the match is weak. Clone size is given for some rows only: seen once, a few or many times, or a class if the clone is expanded.

cdr3_aa: CSVEGRSYYEQFF
cdr3_nt: TGCAGCGTTGAGGGGAGGAGTTATTATGAGCAGTTCTTC
d_call: -
j_call: TRBJ2-1
v_call: TRBV29-1
clone_size: -

cdr3_aa: CATSDPMDRGDQPQHF
cdr3_nt: TGTGCCACCAGTGACCCTATGGACAGGGGGGATCAGCCCCAGCATTTT
d_call: TRBD1
j_call: TRBJ1-5
v_call: TRBV24-1
clone_size: -

cdr3_aa: CASSSYQETQYF
cdr3_nt: TGTGCCAGCAGTTCGTACCAAGAGACCCAGTACTTC
d_call: -
j_call: TRBJ2-5
v_call: TRBV7-9
clone_size: few

cdr3_aa: CSASLQTGDEQFF
cdr3_nt: TGCAGTGCTAGTCTGCAGACGGGCGATGAGCAGTTCTTC
d_call: -
j_call: TRBJ2-1
v_call: TRBV20-1
clone_size: -

cdr3_aa: CATSDSSEGWELFF
cdr3_nt: TGTGCCACCAGTGATTCGAGCGAGGGGTGGGAGCTGTTTTTT
d_call: -
j_call: TRBJ2-2
v_call: TRBV24-1
clone_size: -

cdr3_aa: CSAREGSANYGYTF
cdr3_nt: TGCAGTGCTAGAGAAGGGTCAGCTAACTATGGCTACACCTTC
d_call: -
j_call: TRBJ1-2
v_call: TRBV20-1
clone_size: -

cdr3_aa: CASNQKWTDYNEQFF
cdr3_nt: TGTGCCAGCAACCAGAAATGGACAGACTACAATGAGCAGTTCTTC
d_call: -
j_call: TRBJ2-1
v_call: TRBV4-2
clone_size: -

cdr3_aa: CASGNGRRETQYF
cdr3_nt: TGTGCCAGCGGTAACGGGCGGCGAGAGACCCAGTACTTC
d_call: -
j_call: TRBJ2-5
v_call: TRBV6-5
clone_size: many

cdr3_aa: CARGTGFNEQYF
cdr3_nt: TGTGCCAGAGGAACAGGGTTCAACGAGCAGTACTTC
d_call: -
j_call: TRBJ2-7
v_call: TRBV2
clone_size: medium-sized

cdr3_aa: CASSTRTSGTGELFF
cdr3_nt: TGTGCCAGTAGTACTCGGACTAGCGGGACCGGGGAGCTGTTTTTT
d_call: TRBD2
j_call: TRBJ2-2
v_call: TRBV19
clone_size: -

cdr3_aa: CASSHLRGNTEAFF
cdr3_nt: TGCGCCAGCAGCCACCTGCGGGGGAACACTGAAGCTTTCTTT
d_call: -
j_call: TRBJ1-1
v_call: TRBV4-1
clone_size: -

cdr3_aa: CASSPQGNGTDTQYF
cdr3_nt: TGTGCCAGCAGCCCACAGGGGAATGGGACAGATACGCAGTATTTT
d_call: TRBD1
j_call: TRBJ2-3
v_call: TRBV28
clone_size: -

cdr3_aa: CSVVGRHQETQYF
cdr3_nt: TGCAGCGTTGTTGGACGGCACCAAGAGACCCAGTACTTC
d_call: -
j_call: TRBJ2-5
v_call: TRBV29-1
clone_size: -

cdr3_aa: CASSFGTGLTYEQYF
cdr3_nt: TGTGCCAGCAGCTTTGGGACAGGGTTGACTTACGAGCAGTACTTC
d_call: TRBD1
j_call: TRBJ2-7
v_call: TRBV7-6
clone_size: -

cdr3_aa: CASRRRTSGRYTQYF
cdr3_nt: TGTGCCAGCAGAAGACGGACTAGCGGGAGGTATACCCAGTACTTC
d_call: TRBD2
j_call: TRBJ2-5
v_call: TRBV12-3/TRBV12-4
clone_size: -

cdr3_aa: CASSLSGGTPYNEQFF
cdr3_nt: TGTGCCAGCAGCCTTAGCGGGGGCACCCCCTACAATGAGCAGTTCTTC
d_call: TRBD2
j_call: TRBJ2-1
v_call: TRBV7-6
clone_size: -

cdr3_aa: CASTQPRTGGYGYTF
cdr3_nt: TGTGCCAGCACTCAGCCTCGGACAGGGGGCTATGGCTACACCTTC
d_call: TRBD1
j_call: TRBJ1-2
v_call: TRBV10-3
clone_size: -

cdr3_aa: CASSLGTWGYEQYF
cdr3_nt: TGTGCCAGCAGCTTGGGGACCTGGGGCTACGAGCAGTACTTC
d_call: -
j_call: TRBJ2-7
v_call: TRBV5-6
clone_size: -

cdr3_aa: CASSYSQGDTQYF
cdr3_nt: TGTGCCAGCAGTTACTCACAGGGAGATACGCAGTATTTT
d_call: -
j_call: TRBJ2-3
v_call: TRBV6-5
clone_size: -

cdr3_aa: CASSPGGGLYSSYNSPLHF
cdr3_nt: TGTGCCAGCAGCCCCGGCGGGGGACTCTATAGCTCCTATAATTCACCCCTCCACTTT
d_call: -
j_call: TRBJ1-6
v_call: TRBV11-1
clone_size: many

cdr3_aa: CASSLGDRESEKLFF
cdr3_nt: TGCGCCAGCAGCTTGGGGGACAGGGAAAGTGAAAAACTGTTTTTT
d_call: TRBD1
j_call: TRBJ1-4
v_call: TRBV5-1
clone_size: many

cdr3_aa: CASSYGGRVSYNSPLHF
cdr3_nt: TGTGCCAGCAGTTACGGGGGCAGGGTCTCCTATAATTCACCCCTCCACTTT
d_call: -
j_call: TRBJ1-6
v_call: TRBV6-5
clone_size: few

cdr3_aa: CASRAETYEQYF
cdr3_nt: TGTGCCAGCAGAGCAGAGACCTACGAGCAGTACTTC
d_call: -
j_call: TRBJ2-7
v_call: TRBV2
clone_size: many

cdr3_aa: CATSDGSPERYGYTF
cdr3_nt: TGTGCCACCAGTGATGGGTCACCAGAACGCTATGGCTACACCTTC
d_call: -
j_call: TRBJ1-2
v_call: TRBV24-1
clone_size: many

cdr3_aa: CASSQGTGVGNQPQHF
cdr3_nt: TGCGCCAGCAGCCAAGGTACGGGAGTAGGCAATCAGCCCCAGCATTTT
d_call: -
j_call: TRBJ1-5
v_call: TRBV4-3
clone_size: many

cdr3_aa: CASSEPGMGPETQYF
cdr3_nt: TGTGCCAGCAGTGAACCGGGGATGGGCCCAGAGACCCAGTACTTC
d_call: -
j_call: TRBJ2-5
v_call: TRBV25-1
clone_size: -